This entry concerns a single TCR beta chain. Clones were read by immunoSEQ multiplex PCR, and TCRdb kept only the in-frame ones, dropping some. Of some 14,000 clones listed, about three quarters were seen once; the top ten hold roughly 2.8%. The data stem from a study of neoadjuvant anti-PD-1 for oral cavity cancer. The CDR3 contains 16 residues. Germline lookup yields CDR1 SGDLS and CDR2 YYNGEE. The V gene end was trimmed by 3 bases and the J gene end by 5 bases; junction bases not matched to a gene: 9. Time point denoted: after neoadjuvant nivolumab, at surgical resection. This clonotype was sampled from a person aged 35-79 years with oral cavity squamous cell carcinoma. This sample comprised PBMCs, obtained after nivolumab (anti-PD-1) treatment. The chain combines TRBV9 with TRBJ2-3; 10 nucleotides align to TRBD2. CDR3 nucleotides: TGTGCCAGCAGCGCCCTAGCGGGAGTGGGCGTAGATACGCAGTATTTT. This translates into CASSALAGVGVDTQYF.